This is a list of T cell receptor beta chains from one sample in a study of blood T cell repertoires in COVID-19. The repertoire was sequenced with immunoSEQ multiplex PCR; TCRdb's copy has only in-frame clones and lacks some. This repertoire shows approximately 120,000 clones, approximately 90% found once; its top ten account for 1.1%. Sequencing was performed on peripheral blood. The receptors originated from a human donor in a cohort sampled during active COVID-19. Each CDR3 is given with its conserved first and last residue. The D gene is left open where the match is weak. Rows may omit the clone size; those that give it use once, few, many or a size class.

CDR3 protein	CDR3 DNA	clone size	V gene	D gene	J gene
CASSIGGSYGYTF	TGTGCCAGTAGTATCGGAGGAAGCTATGGCTACACCTTC	NA	TRBV19	NA	TRBJ1-2
CASSLLPGQGAYEQYF	TGTGCCAGTAGTCTTCTTCCCGGACAGGGGGCATACGAGCAGTACTTC	NA	TRBV19	TRBD1	TRBJ2-7
CASSTWDRGPYEQYF	TGTGCCAGCTCCACTTGGGACAGGGGGCCCTACGAGCAGTACTTC	NA	TRBV18	TRBD1	TRBJ2-7
CASSKGQVLATNEKLFF	TGTGCCAGCAGCAAAGGACAGGTACTCGCAACTAATGAAAAACTGTTTTTT	NA	TRBV21-1	NA	TRBJ1-4
CASSWGPQGGTEAFF	TGTGCCAGCAGCTGGGGTCCCCAGGGAGGCACTGAAGCTTTCTTT	NA	TRBV5-6	NA	TRBJ1-1
CASSLPGQFYGYTF	TGTGCCAGCAGTCTGCCCGGACAGTTCTATGGCTACACCTTC	NA	TRBV28	NA	TRBJ1-2
CASSWTAGNFEKLFF	TGTGCCAGCAGCTGGACCGCGGGGAACTTTGAAAAACTGTTTTTT	once	TRBV5-6	NA	TRBJ1-4
CASADQGETQYF	TGTGCTAGTGCGGACCAGGGAGAGACCCAGTACTTC	NA	TRBV12-5	NA	TRBJ2-5
CAITQWQGARQPQHF	TGCGCCATCACGCAGTGGCAGGGGGCTCGTCAGCCCCAGCATTTT	medium-sized	TRBV10-1	TRBD1	TRBJ1-5
CASSPTGASGYTF	TGTGCCAGCAGCCCGACAGGGGCGAGTGGCTACACCTTC	NA	TRBV14	TRBD1	TRBJ1-2
CASSGGFRLADQETQYF	TGCGCCAGCAGCGGGGGGTTCCGGCTAGCGGATCAAGAGACCCAGTACTTC	NA	TRBV5-1	TRBD2	TRBJ2-5